Below are 10 T cell receptor beta chains sequenced from a single sample in a study of T-cell reconstitution after alpha-beta-depleted transplantation in children. Molecular barcoding with unique molecular identifiers was used for the TCRbeta library. Using its own MiXCR run on the PCR reads, TCRdb lists one record per CDR3 protein. The table has about 610,000 distinct CDR3 sequences, 10% seen once; the top ten hold around 4%. Sequenced here: PBMCs from the stem cell graft donor, sampled from the stem cell graft. All receptors derive from a human donor who donated a stem cell graft to a child with acute myeloid leukemia.

The chain combines TRBV6-2 or TRBV6-3 with TRBJ2-5, with D possibly matching TRBD1 (7 bases). This CDR3 is built from 14 residues. Germline lookup yields CDR1 MNHEY and CDR2 SVGEGT. Trimming removed 6 bases from V and 3 bases from J, with 14 bases in between. Written as DNA, the CDR3 is TGTGCCAGCAGACAGCCAGGGGGGAAAGAGACCCAGTACTTC. Translated, it gives CASRQPGGKETQYF.

This clonotype occurred a few times. The V and J genes are TRBV7-9 and TRBJ2-1; D is undetermined. This CDR3 contains 12 residues. CDR1 and CDR2 from the germline V gene are SEHNR and FQNEAQ (reference sequence). Trimming shortened V by 3 bases and J by 8 bases, and 8 bases separated the two germline ends. CDR3 bases: TGTGCCAGCAGCTTGGTGGCTCATGAGCAGTTCTTC. Its translation: CASSLVAHEQFF.

This clonotype was seen ten or more times. CDR3 in amino acids: CATIRDTGELFF. For the CDR3, the DNA is TGTGCCACCATCCGAGACACCGGGGAGCTGTTTTTT. This sequence joins TRBV12-3 or TRBV12-4 and TRBJ2-2; D not certain. Trimming removed 10 bases at V and 3 bases at J, with 9 bases between. The CDR3 has 12 residues.

The chain joins TRBV15 to TRBJ2-2; a weak D match, TRBD2 (6 bases). Per the germline V gene, CDR1 is LNHNV and CDR2 is YYDKDF (reference sequence). V gave up 3 bases and J gave up 6 bases, with 8 bases separating them. The CDR3 is 13 amino acids. The CDR3 protein is CATSRASAGELFF. CDR3 DNA: TGTGCCACCAGCAGGGCTAGCGCCGGGGAGCTGTTTTTT.

The rearrangement links TRBV7-9 to TRBJ2-6; D is unclear. Germline assignment: CDR1 SEHNR and CDR2 FQNEAQ (reference sequence). The V gene lost 3 bases and the J gene lost 0 bases, with 9 bases spanning the gap. CDR3 length: 16 amino acids. CDR3 in amino acids: CASSFGLNSGANVLTF. CDR3 DNA: TGTGCCAGCAGCTTTGGGCTGAACTCTGGGGCCAACGTCCTGACTTTC. Together with reference TRBV7-9 and TRBJ2-6, the CDR3 gives the full variable domain: DTGVSQNPRHKITKRGQNVTFRCDPISEHNRLYWYRQTLGQGPEFLTYFQNEAQLEKSRLLSDRFSAERPKGSFSTLEIQRTEQGDSAMYLCASSFGLNSGANVLTFGAGSRLTVL.

This chain connects TRBV7-8 to TRBJ2-1; 7 positions match TRBD2. Germline V gene lookup returns CDR1 SGHVS and CDR2 FQNEAQ. Trimming took 0 bases from V and 3 from J; bases not matched to a gene: 8. CDR3 length equals 17 residues. CDR3 bases: TGTGCCAGCAGCTTAGCGCGTCTAGCGGCGATCTACAATGAGCAGTTCTTC. This encodes CASSLARLAAIYNEQFF. The full variable domain, with the rest looked up from reference TRBV7-8 and TRBJ2-1, is GAGVSQSPRYKVAKRGQDVALRCDPISGHVSLFWYQQALGQGPEFLTYFQNEAQLDKSGLPSDRFFAERPEGSVSTLKIQRTQQEDSAVYLCASSLARLAAIYNEQFFGPGTRLTVL.

This clonotype was seen a few times. V and J are TRBV5-1 and TRBJ2-7, with 7 bases fitting TRBD2. There are 19 residues in the CDR3. Trimming cost V 0 bases and J 2 bases; bases outside gene matches: 17. CDR1 and CDR2 from the germline V gene are SGHRS and YFSETQ. The CDR3 loop is CASSLEGGSLKESPYEQYF. The CDR3 DNA follows: TGCGCCAGCAGCTTGGAAGGCGGGAGCCTAAAGGAGTCCCCCTACGAGCAGTACTTC.

This clonotype has just a few counts. This chain links TRBV25-1 with TRBJ1-3; D is ambiguous. With 7 bases removed from V and 0 bases from J, the gap between germline ends came to 7 bases. The germline V gene encodes CDR1 MGHDK and CDR2 SYGVNS. This CDR3 has 13 residues. CDR3 nucleotide sequence: TGTGCCAGCAACGGGTTCTCTGGAAACACCATATATTTT. It translates to CASNGFSGNTIYF.

This clonotype was detected ten times or more. The chain employs TRBV12-3 or TRBV12-4 and TRBJ1-3, with TRBD1 matching 11 bases. Trimming removed 5 bases from V and 3 bases from J; junction bases left unmatched: 6. CDR3 length equals 16 residues. The CDR3 nucleotides read TGTGCCAGCAGTCCCGGGACAGGGGGTTTTGGAAACACCATATATTTT. Translation: CASSPGTGGFGNTIYF.

The J gene is TRBJ2-2, the V gene TRBV3-1; TRBD2 is a possible D gene (6 bases). Germline CDR1 reads LGHDT; CDR2 reads YNNKEL (reference sequence). V lost 0 bases, J lost 7 bases, and 12 bases lay in between. CDR3 length: 15 amino acids. The CDR3 loop is CASSQEGGLLGELFF. In DNA, the CDR3 is TGTGCCAGCAGCCAAGAGGGGGGACTCCTCGGGGAGCTGTTTTTT.